This TCR beta chain comes out of a study of blood T cell repertoires in COVID-19. Assay used: immunoSEQ multiplex PCR; TCRdb lists only in-frame clones, some missing. The table includes about 180,000 clones, around 85% detected once. V was pared by 0 bases and J by 7 bases, with 14 bases between. This CDR3 region has 14 residues. Germline V lookup: CDR1 SGDLS, CDR2 YYNGEE. Sequences were obtained from PBMCs or T cells enriched from blood (not recorded which). V is TRBV9 and J is TRBJ2-7; perhaps TRBD2 as D (5 bases). This clonotype originated in a man between 40 and 49 years old who had recovered from COVID-19. CDR3 nucleotides: TGTGCCAGCAGCGTAGATGGACGGAGAGGGGAGCAGTACTTC. Its protein product is CASSVDGRRGEQYF.